Listed below are T cell receptor beta chains from one sample, sequenced in a study of T-cell memory formation after mild COVID-19. TCRdb independently ran MiXCR on the 5' RACE reads; one entry per CDR3 protein. The sample yields hundreds of thousands of distinct CDR3 sequences, approximately 15% seen once. The sample comprised PBMCs or a T cell subset sorted from them (not recorded which). All receptors derive from an adult woman who had mild COVID-19 (a few samples of this study predate the infection). Cell type and time point are not known. Both conserved end residues are part of each CDR3.

TRBV10-3 | CAIRGSSNEKLFF
TRBV2 | CASSSEPYEQYF
TRBV5-1 | CASIPEGVGTDTQYF
TRBV12-3/TRBV12-4 | CASSRVYGYTF
TRBV7-9 | CASSLGQDAFF
TRBV30 | CAWTRQGPTEAFF
TRBV20-1 | CSARDTRTGGETQYF
TRBV6-2/TRBV6-3 | CASTKWFELAGVPGELFF
TRBV7-2 | CASSPLAGSDTQYF
TRBV5-5 | CASSPLGGDSNQPQHF
TRBV13 | CASSSVAGEGDTQYF
TRBV29-1 | CSALTGALTDTQYF
TRBV11-1 | CASSSAEETQYF
TRBV4-1 | CASSQGYRGYEQYF
TRBV29-1 | CSVEGQGAYTEAFF
TRBV7-9 | CASTSYGENTEAFF
TRBV7-9 | CASSLFLLRTPRPNEQFF
TRBV9 | CASSVGASGDQETQYF
TRBV6-5 | CASSWRRQGQNSPLHF
TRBV7-9 | CASSLAKLRAAALNTEAFF
TRBV7-9 | CASSSRGPNTGELFF
TRBV12-3/TRBV12-4 | CASSIRQGGDYGYTF
TRBV3-1 | CASSSWTPRYYNEQFF
TRBV6-5 | CASSYTGMGTEAFF
TRBV5-1 | CASSWDSSYEQYF
TRBV29-1 | CSVRQGAMGNTIYF
TRBV6-2/TRBV6-3 | CASSYSWDMPQETQYF
TRBV7-9 | CASSLGSSGRGEQYF
TRBV24-1 | CATSVGSERGRGFADTQYF